The T cell receptor (beta chain) under discussion was sequenced for a study of CD8 T cells in ankylosing spondylitis listed by TCRdb under 2017. General notes on the study: The study profiled T cell receptor beta repertoires in healthy donors and ankylosing spondylitis patients to find disease-linked TCR variants. The full study cohort was made up of 20 to 25 ankylosing spondylitis patients and 108 healthy donors. Peripheral blood samples were taken, and synovial fluid was additionally collected from ankylosing spondylitis patients. Overall study results and their limits: Some motif variants had previously been reported in the synovial fluid and blood of reactive arthritis patients, which suggests shared mechanisms of disease initiation. Significant enrichment of the disease-linked clones was reported in matched synovial fluid samples from ankylosing spondylitis patients. A CD8+ phenotype was shown by the disease-linked clones, which were found at relatively low frequencies in peripheral blood. Blood from ankylosing spondylitis patients appeared to be characterized by a TCR beta motif made up of under 10 highly homologous amino acid variants.

TCRdb shows the sequencer as Illumina HiSeq 2500. Quantitative 5'-RACE with molecular barcodes was used to prepare TCR beta libraries. Under the source paper's analysis protocol: Disease-linked TCR variants were identified with a new computational method built on a probabilistic model of VDJ rearrangement. TCRdb ran its own pipeline on the public reads, namely fastp trimming at Q25 and MiXCR clone calling, and kept in-frame beta chains. One record per CDR3 amino acid sequence lists the most common genes and DNA. These V and J calls originate from TCRdb's pipeline instead of the authors' own analysis. The table for this sample lists 200,000 to 250,000 distinct CDR3 sequences; about 26% of them were counted only once. The top ten clones comprise 6.6% of the sample. Per the germline V gene, SNHLY is the CDR1 and FYNNEI is the CDR2. Measured from the cysteine to the phenylalanine, the CDR3 is 14 residues long. Left in the record is the CDR3 DNA by itself, 42 bases read in frame from the first base. V gives up 4 bases and J gives up 4 bases, and the segment between their germline ends measures 13 bases.

This clonotype was seen many times. No antigen is known for it. No much larger clone exists at a distance of one base, and base qualities are not known. The rearrangement combines TRBV2 with TRBJ1-1; TRBD1 could be the D gene, as 6 bases match. Sequenced material: blood, either unsorted or a sorted T cell fraction (not recorded which). The receptor was derived from a male donor with ankylosing spondylitis or in good health (not recorded which). The nucleotides read TGTGCCAGCAGTGCGGTCAGGGGAGTCACTGAAGCTTTCTTT. This translates into CASSAVRGVTEAFF.